This T cell receptor (beta chain) was sequenced during a study of shared clonotypes between healthy human individuals. Broader study findings: Among a handful of donors, roughly 5% of naive CD4 clonotypes were found in common.

Clones were read by immunoSEQ multiplex PCR, and TCRdb kept only the in-frame ones, dropping some. The sample consists of around 940,000 clones, about three quarters of them appearing once. Germline V CDR1 and CDR2: MGHRA, YSYEKL. The V gene end was trimmed by 4 bases and the J gene end by 6 bases; junction bases not matched to a gene: 16. The CDR3 is 17 residues long. Donors comprised only Caucasian adults living in Nashville, Tennessee. Concerning this clone: Its specificity is unknown.

Sequencing used memory CD4+ T cells sorted from blood. The subset was: CD45RA-negative fraction. The TCR was taken from a man younger than 30 in good health. The chain uses TRBV4-1 and TRBJ2-7, with 9 bases aligning to TRBD2. CDR3 sequence reads: CASSRLQAGGRAGEQYF. The CDR3 nucleotides read TGCGCCAGCAGCCGCCTTCAAGCCGGCGGGAGGGCAGGCGAGCAGTACTTC.